This is a list of T cell receptor beta chains from one sample in a study of T-cell memory formation after mild COVID-19. MiXCR, applied by TCRdb to the 5' RACE reads, yields one record per CDR3 protein. The sample lists roughly 620,000 distinct CDR3 sequences; under 20% were seen once. Source material: PBMCs or a T cell subset sorted from them (not recorded which). Every receptor here comes from an adult woman who had mild COVID-19 (a few samples of this study predate the infection). Cell type and time point are not known. Each CDR3 is given with its conserved first and last residue. The order of the fields is V gene, J gene, clone size, D gene, CDR3 protein, CDR3 DNA. D genes are given only for firm matches. The size field is filled for only some rows; it gives once, few, many or a size class.

TRBV20-1	TRBJ2-7	NA	NA	CSATTGLNYEQYF	TGCAGTGCTACTACGGGACTCAACTACGAGCAGTACTTC
TRBV3-1	TRBJ2-7	NA	NA	CASSLPGTMGEQYF	TGTGCCAGCAGCCTCCCTGGTACGATGGGCGAGCAGTACTTC
TRBV29-1	TRBJ2-7	few	NA	CSVEIGAGPYEQYF	TGCAGCGTTGAAATCGGGGCGGGACCCTACGAGCAGTACTTC
TRBV20-1	TRBJ2-3	NA	TRBD2	CSASSGLAGVGDTQYF	TGCAGTGCTAGTTCCGGGCTAGCGGGAGTAGGAGATACGCAGTATTTT
TRBV27	TRBJ2-3	NA	NA	CASSLWTPPGPRESDTQYF	TGTGCCAGCAGTTTATGGACTCCCCCAGGACCGAGGGAGTCAGATACGCAGTATTTT
TRBV7-8	TRBJ1-2	few	NA	CASSLMGARSGYGYTF	TGTGCCAGCAGCTTAATGGGGGCCAGATCCGGGTATGGCTACACCTTC
TRBV12-3/TRBV12-4	TRBJ2-7	NA	TRBD1	CASSQRQGDLYEQYF	TGTGCCAGCAGCCAGAGACAGGGGGACCTCTACGAGCAGTACTTC
TRBV6-5	TRBJ1-2	few	NA	CASSYRRGAVDGYTF	TGTGCCAGCAGTTACCGCCGGGGGGCGGTTGACGGCTACACCTTC
TRBV7-9	TRBJ1-1	NA	NA	CASSFPDTLNTEAFF	TGTGCCAGCAGCTTCCCGGACACTTTGAACACTGAAGCTTTCTTT
TRBV6-2/TRBV6-3	TRBJ1-1	NA	NA	CASSSLNSENTEAFF	TGTGCCAGCAGTTCCTTGAACAGTGAGAACACTGAAGCTTTCTTT
TRBV6-2/TRBV6-3	TRBJ2-2	few	NA	CASSLTGLDNTGELFF	TGTGCCAGCAGTCTTACGGGGCTAGACAACACCGGGGAGCTGTTTTTT
TRBV9	TRBJ2-2	NA	TRBD1	CASSVETGQGATGELFF	TGTGCCAGCAGCGTAGAGACGGGACAGGGGGCCACCGGGGAGCTGTTTTTT
TRBV7-3	TRBJ2-1	NA	TRBD2	CASSSGTRRYNEQFF	TGTGCCAGCAGCTCCGGGACTAGGAGGTACAATGAGCAGTTCTTC
TRBV29-1	TRBJ1-1	NA	NA	CSVGKRVDTEAFF	TGCAGCGTTGGAAAGAGAGTAGACACTGAAGCTTTCTTT
TRBV12-3/TRBV12-4	TRBJ2-1	few	NA	CASSPGGQSYNEQFF	TGTGCCAGCAGCCCCGGGGGGCAGAGCTACAATGAGCAGTTCTTC
TRBV12-3/TRBV12-4	TRBJ2-2	many	TRBD1	CASSRDRGYTGELFF	TGTGCCAGCAGCAGGGACAGGGGTTACACCGGGGAGCTGTTTTTT
TRBV30	TRBJ2-3	few	NA	CAWSPNTDTQYF	TGTGCCTGGAGCCCTAACACAGATACGCAGTATTTT
TRBV12-3/TRBV12-4	TRBJ1-5	NA	TRBD1	CASRRGQGNQPQHF	TGTGCCAGCAGGCGGGGACAGGGCAATCAGCCCCAGCATTTT
TRBV5-5	TRBJ2-5	NA	NA	CASSLVPGVGETQYF	TGTGCCAGCAGCTTGGTCCCGGGAGTTGGAGAGACCCAGTACTTC
TRBV6-5	TRBJ1-4	few	NA	CASSYSESLDEKLFF	TGTGCCAGCAGTTACTCGGAGTCTTTGGATGAAAAACTGTTTTTT
TRBV7-3	TRBJ2-2	many	TRBD2	CASSQGGLAGVRTGELFF	TGTGCCAGCAGCCAAGGGGGACTAGCGGGAGTACGGACCGGGGAGCTGTTTTTT